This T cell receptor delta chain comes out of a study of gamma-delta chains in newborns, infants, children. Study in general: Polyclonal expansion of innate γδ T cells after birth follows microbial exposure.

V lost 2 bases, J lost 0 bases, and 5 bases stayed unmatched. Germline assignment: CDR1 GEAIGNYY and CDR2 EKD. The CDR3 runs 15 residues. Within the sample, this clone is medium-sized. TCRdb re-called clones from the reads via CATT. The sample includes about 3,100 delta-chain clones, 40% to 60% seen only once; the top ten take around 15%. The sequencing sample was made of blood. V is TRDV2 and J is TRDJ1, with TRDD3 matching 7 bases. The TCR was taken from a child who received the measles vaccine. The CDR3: CACDILGENTDKLIF. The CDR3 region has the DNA TGTGCCTGTGACATCTTGGGGGAGAACACCGATAAACTCATCTTT.